The clone carrying this T cell receptor beta chain was recorded once. Its antigen is undetermined. PCR primers comprised 60 Vbeta and 13 Jbeta primers. Data came from immunoSEQ multiplex PCR; TCRdb stores just in-frame clones and leaves some out. The sample lists over 100,000 clones; 83% were seen once. This specimen comes from a study of cytomegalovirus exposure and HLA in healthy donors. Study-level results: There were a few CMV-associated chains whose specificity for CMV antigens was confirmed in vitro. Presence/absence analyses supposed approximately even sequencing depth among donors. Solely CMV serostatus was available to characterize immune exposure. HLA alleles were associated with around 17,000 TCR beta sequences in a later analysis at 0.05 false discovery rate.

Trimming stripped 2 bases from V and 3 bases from J, with 11 bases between. The germline V gene encodes CDR1 SGHTA and CDR2 FQGTGA. CDR3 length equals 14 residues. This clonotype was sampled from a man aged 35-49 years in good health and CMV-seronegative. Material for sequencing was PBMCs. The chain is built from TRBV7-3 and TRBJ2-7; D possibly corresponds to TRBD2 (6 bases). This CDR3 is CASSLGRGHYEQYF. The CDR3 region has the DNA TGTGCCAGCAGCTTAGGGCGGGGCCACTACGAGCAGTACTTC.